A single sample gave rise to the 20 T cell receptor beta chains below, sequenced in a study of cytomegalovirus exposure and HLA in healthy donors. A multiplex PCR was run with 60 Vbeta primers and 13 Jbeta primers. Sequencing used immunoSEQ multiplex PCR; TCRdb keeps in-frame clones, though not all of them. The sample records roughly 200,000 clones, 70% to 80% being singletons. Sequenced input: PBMCs. Receptor source: a woman in her 30s in good health and CMV-seronegative.

The CDR3 region is CASSLGLAGNQETQYF. CDR3 nucleotides: TGTGCCAGCAGCTTAGGGTTAGCGGGTAATCAAGAGACCCAGTACTTC. The rearrangement joins TRBV7-8 to TRBJ2-5; 7 nucleotides agree with TRBD2. Germline trimming cut 1 base from V and 2 bases from J; bases unmatched to any gene: 7. The CDR3 has 16 amino acids. Germline V gene sequence: CDR1 SGHVS, CDR2 FQNEAQ.

The chain carries TRBV30 and TRBJ1-4, with D possibly TRBD1 on 5 matching bases. This CDR3 is 13 amino acids long. Per the germline V gene, CDR1 is GTSNPN and CDR2 is SVGIG (reference sequence). V was pared by 3 bases and J by 8 bases, with 13 bases between. The CDR3 protein is CAWRAGLGEKLFF. CDR3 sequence (DNA): TGTGCCTGGAGGGCAGGGTTGGGCGAAAAACTGTTTTTT.

The rearrangement uses TRBV27 and TRBJ1-1; D gene ambiguous. This CDR3 is 17 amino acids long. Germline V lookup: CDR1 MNHEY, CDR2 SMNVEV (reference sequence). The V end lost 5 bases, the J end lost 0 bases, and 19 bases lay between the germline ends. CDR3 residues: CASSPSAGEIMNTEAFF. The CDR3 DNA reads as TGTGCCAGCAGTCCCTCGGCCGGGGAAATCATGAACACTGAAGCTTTCTTT.

This rearrangement joins TRBV7-3 to TRBJ1-2; tentatively, D is TRBD1 (5 bases). There are 15 residues in the CDR3. Trimming cost V 1 base and J 4 bases, with 13 bases left between them. The germline V gene encodes CDR1 SGHTA and CDR2 FQGTGA. The CDR3 spells CASSLNPGLFYGYTF. Written as DNA, the CDR3 is TGTGCCAGCAGCTTAAACCCGGGACTCTTCTATGGCTACACCTTC.

This chain uses TRBV5-4 with TRBJ1-4; the D gene is possibly TRBD1 (6 bases). The CDR3 has 15 amino acids. The V end was cut by 3 bases, the J end by 7 bases, with 16 bases between. CDR1 SGHNT and CDR2 YYREEE come from the germline V gene (reference sequence). CDR3 in amino acids: CASSSGGAGSEKLFF. The CDR3 nucleotides are TGTGCCAGCAGCTCCGGGGGGGCAGGAAGTGAAAAACTGTTTTTT.

V usage is TRBV9 and J usage is TRBJ2-6; tentative D call: TRBD1 (6 bases). The CDR3 totals 15 residues. Between the trimmed V and J ends, which lost 2 bases and 4 bases, there was a span of 10 bases. Germline V gene data show CDR1 as SGDLS and CDR2 as YYNGEE. CDR3 sequence (DNA): TGTGCCAGCAGCGTCAGGGGAGAAGGGGCCAACGTCCTGACTTTC. It translates to CASSVRGEGANVLTF.

Only a few counts were recorded for this clone. V gene TRBV4-2 combines with J gene TRBJ2-7; TRBD1 agrees at 10 bases. V lost 5 bases and J lost 4; bases outside the gene matches: 23. Looked up from germline, CDR1 is LGHNA and CDR2 is YNFKEQ. CDR3 size: 20 residues. CDR3 residues: CASSTRQGAIEGSHQYEQYF. CDR3 nucleotide sequence: TGTGCCAGCAGCACCCGACAGGGGGCGATCGAAGGCTCGCACCAATACGAGCAGTACTTC.

This sequence joins TRBV19 and TRBJ1-2, with 9 bases matching TRBD1. Germline loops: CDR1 LNHDA, CDR2 SQIVND (reference sequence). Trimming removed 10 bases from V and 7 bases from J; junction bases left unmatched: 7. This CDR3 region has 12 residues. CDR3 region: CATTDRGVGYTF. In nucleotides, the CDR3 is TGTGCCACCACCGACAGGGGGGTTGGCTACACCTTC.

The chain has TRBV27 and TRBJ2-1, with 13 bases aligning to TRBD2. This CDR3 is 15 amino acids long. V lost 6 bases, J lost 8 bases, and 7 bases stayed unmatched. Germline lookup yields CDR1 MNHEY and CDR2 SMNVEV (reference sequence). CDR3 region: CASSLGLAGSDEQFF. Here the CDR3 DNA reads TGTGCCAGCAGCCTGGGACTAGCGGGAAGCGATGAGCAGTTCTTC.

V is TRBV4-1 and J is TRBJ1-2, with D unclear. The germline V gene encodes CDR1 MGHRA and CDR2 YSYEKL. The CDR3 contains 15 residues. Trimming stripped 0 bases from V and 0 bases from J, with 8 bases between. In DNA, the CDR3 is TGCGCCAGCAGCCAAGATTTATCAGCTAACTATGGCTACACCTTC. Encoded protein: CASSQDLSANYGYTF.

The V call is TRBV9, the J call TRBJ1-1; 7 positions agree with TRBD1. Germline V gives CDR1 SGDLS, CDR2 YYNGEE. J was trimmed by 1 base and V by 4 bases; bases with no gene match: 16. The CDR3 loop spans 18 amino acids. The CDR3 nucleotides read TGTGCCAGCAGCACACGGGACAGCCCAGCTAGTGCGAACACTGAAGCTTTCTTT. Its protein product is CASSTRDSPASANTEAFF.

The chain links TRBV6-4 to TRBJ2-4, with 14 bases matching TRBD2. The CDR3 is made up of 19 amino acids. The V gene end was trimmed by 3 bases and the J gene end by 2 bases; junction bases not matched to a gene: 9. Germline V gene lookup returns CDR1 MRHNA and CDR2 SNTAGT. CDR3 DNA sequence: TGTGCCAGCAGTGAGGGACTAGCGGGGGACCTGGGAACCAAAAACATTCAGTACTTC. The encoded protein is CASSEGLAGDLGTKNIQYF.

This chain connects TRBV27 to TRBJ1-1, with D unresolved. The CDR3 covers 13 residues. Trimming shortened V by 6 bases and J by 7 bases, and 15 bases separated the two germline ends. Germline CDR1 reads MNHEY; CDR2 reads SMNVEV (reference sequence). CDR3 bases: TGTGCCAGCAGGCCTCATACAGACGTTGAAGCTTTCTTT. Translating gives CASRPHTDVEAFF.

DNA of the CDR3: TGTGCCTGGAGTCCCCAGGGGTTCCCTGAAGAGACCCAGTACTTC. Translated: CAWSPQGFPEETQYF. This chain connects TRBV30 to TRBJ2-5; perhaps TRBD1 as D (6 bases). Germline V gene sequence: CDR1 GTSNPN, CDR2 SVGIG (reference sequence). The V end was cut by 2 bases, the J end by 3 bases, with 16 bases between. The CDR3 runs to 15 residues. The full variable domain, its missing parts supplied by reference TRBV30 and TRBJ2-5, is SQTIHQWPATLVQPVGSPLSLECTVEGTSNPNLYWYRQAAGRGLQLLFYSVGIGQISSEVPQNLSASRPQDRQFILSSKKLLLSDSGFYLCAWSPQGFPEETQYFGPGTRLLVL.

The chain recombines TRBV4-1 with TRBJ2-1; the match to TRBD1 covers 7 bases. CDR3 length equals 15 residues. The V and J ends lost 7 bases and 9 bases, in that order; junction bases with no gene match: 15. In germline, CDR1 is MGHRA, CDR2 YSYEKL. CDR3 sequence (DNA): TGCGCCAGCAATTATCCGGGACAGACTTTCTCTGAGCAGTTCTTC. It translates to CASNYPGQTFSEQFF.

The V and J genes are TRBV19 and TRBJ2-6; 7 bases are shared with TRBD2. The CDR3 sequence is 17 residues long. The V and J ends lost 3 bases and 0 bases, in that order; junction bases with no gene match: 5. Germline V gives CDR1 LNHDA, CDR2 SQIVND (reference sequence). The CDR3 region is CASSMGRGSSGANVLTF. The CDR3 DNA is TGTGCCAGTAGTATGGGGCGGGGGAGCTCTGGGGCCAACGTCCTGACTTTC.

V and J are TRBV6-1 and TRBJ1-5; 8 nucleotides align to TRBD1. With 8 bases clipped from V and 8 bases from J, the junction kept 8 bases outside the gene matches. This CDR3 spans 13 amino acids. The germline V gene encodes CDR1 MNHNS and CDR2 SASEGT. CDR3 region: CASDTGGWKPQHF. The CDR3 nucleotides are TGTGCCAGCGACACAGGGGGATGGAAGCCCCAGCATTTT.

J is TRBJ2-7 and V is TRBV28; D is ambiguous. This CDR3 region has 15 residues. CDR1 is MDHEN, CDR2 SYDVKM, per germline. The germline V and J ends were trimmed by 3 bases and 6 bases, with 18 bases remaining between them. The CDR3 sequence: CASSLAPILRSEQYF. The CDR3 coding sequence is TGTGCCAGCAGTTTGGCACCGATCTTGAGGTCCGAGCAGTACTTC. Filled out from reference TRBV28 and TRBJ2-7, the complete variable domain reads DVKVTQSSRYLVKRTGEKVFLECVQDMDHENMFWYRQDPGLGLRLIYFSYDVKMKEKGDIPEGYSVSREKKERFSLILESASTNQTSMYLCASSLAPILRSEQYFGPGTRLTVT.

This sequence joins TRBV14 and TRBJ1-1, with TRBD1 identical over 7 bases. The CDR3 is 15 residues long. Trimming took 6 bases from V and 2 from J; bases not matched to a gene: 9. In germline, CDR1 is SGHDN, CDR2 FVKESK. The CDR3, as DNA: TGTGCCAGCAGAAAAGGGGGCGCGGGAAACACTGAAGCTTTCTTT. Protein sequence: CASRKGGAGNTEAFF.

The V and J genes are TRBV6-5 and TRBJ2-7; TRBD2 is a possible D gene (5 bases). With 2 bases removed from V and 2 bases from J, the gap between germline ends came to 10 bases. This CDR3 contains 14 residues. Germline loops: CDR1 MNHEY, CDR2 SVGAGI. CDR3 region: CASSYGPGTYEQYF. CDR3 in DNA: TGTGCCAGCAGTTACGGTCCGGGGACCTACGAGCAGTACTTC.